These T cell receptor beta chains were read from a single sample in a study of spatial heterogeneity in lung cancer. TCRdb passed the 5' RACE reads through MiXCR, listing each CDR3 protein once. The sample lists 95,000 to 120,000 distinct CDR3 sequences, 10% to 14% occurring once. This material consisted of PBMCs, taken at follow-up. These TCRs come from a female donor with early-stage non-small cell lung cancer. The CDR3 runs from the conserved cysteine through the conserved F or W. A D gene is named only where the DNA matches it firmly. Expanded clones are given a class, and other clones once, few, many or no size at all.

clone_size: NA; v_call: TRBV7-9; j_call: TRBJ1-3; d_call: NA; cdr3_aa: CARSPGGNTKYF; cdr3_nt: TGTGCCAGGAGCCCCGGCGGAAACACCAAATATTTT
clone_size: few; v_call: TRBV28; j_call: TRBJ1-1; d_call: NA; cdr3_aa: CASSPALSGLNTEAFF; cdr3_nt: TGTGCCAGCAGTCCCGCCTTATCGGGTTTGAACACTGAAGCTTTCTTT
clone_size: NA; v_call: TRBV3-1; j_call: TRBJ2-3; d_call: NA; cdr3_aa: CASSQGRSTDTQYF; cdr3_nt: TGTGCCAGCAGCCAAGGAAGGAGCACAGATACGCAGTATTTT
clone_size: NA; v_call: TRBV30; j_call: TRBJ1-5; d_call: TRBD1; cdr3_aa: CAWDRGLDQPQHF; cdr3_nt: TGTGCCTGGGACAGGGGGCTTGATCAGCCCCAGCATTTT
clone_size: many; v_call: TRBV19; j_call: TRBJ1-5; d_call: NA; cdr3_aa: CASSPATEGGSNQPQHF; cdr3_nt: TGTGCCAGTAGTCCCGCCACGGAGGGGGGTAGCAATCAGCCCCAGCATTTT
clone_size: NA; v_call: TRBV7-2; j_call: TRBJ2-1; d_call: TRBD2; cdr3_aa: CASSSTSGGRNGNEQFF; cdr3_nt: TGTGCCAGCAGTTCAACTAGCGGGGGCCGTAATGGGAATGAGCAGTTCTTC
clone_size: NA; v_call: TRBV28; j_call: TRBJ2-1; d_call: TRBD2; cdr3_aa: CASKGLAGVQFF; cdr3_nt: TGTGCCAGCAAAGGACTAGCGGGAGTACAGTTCTTC
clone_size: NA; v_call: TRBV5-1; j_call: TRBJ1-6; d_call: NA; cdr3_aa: CASSLADRLNSPLHF; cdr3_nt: TGCGCCAGCAGCTTGGCCGACCGGTTAAATTCACCCCTCCACTTT
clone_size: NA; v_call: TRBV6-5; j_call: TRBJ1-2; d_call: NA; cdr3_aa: CACSAGMNYGYTF; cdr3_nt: TGTGCCTGCTCGGCAGGGATGAACTATGGCTACACCTTC
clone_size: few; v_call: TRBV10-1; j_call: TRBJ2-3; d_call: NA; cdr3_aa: CASSDEGGTDTQYF; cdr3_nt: TGCGCCAGCAGTGACGAGGGAGGCACAGATACGCAGTATTTT
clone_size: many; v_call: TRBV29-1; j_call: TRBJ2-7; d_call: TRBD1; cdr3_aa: CSVEGGTGDLYEQYF; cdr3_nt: TGCAGCGTTGAAGGGGGGACAGGGGACTTATACGAGCAGTACTTC